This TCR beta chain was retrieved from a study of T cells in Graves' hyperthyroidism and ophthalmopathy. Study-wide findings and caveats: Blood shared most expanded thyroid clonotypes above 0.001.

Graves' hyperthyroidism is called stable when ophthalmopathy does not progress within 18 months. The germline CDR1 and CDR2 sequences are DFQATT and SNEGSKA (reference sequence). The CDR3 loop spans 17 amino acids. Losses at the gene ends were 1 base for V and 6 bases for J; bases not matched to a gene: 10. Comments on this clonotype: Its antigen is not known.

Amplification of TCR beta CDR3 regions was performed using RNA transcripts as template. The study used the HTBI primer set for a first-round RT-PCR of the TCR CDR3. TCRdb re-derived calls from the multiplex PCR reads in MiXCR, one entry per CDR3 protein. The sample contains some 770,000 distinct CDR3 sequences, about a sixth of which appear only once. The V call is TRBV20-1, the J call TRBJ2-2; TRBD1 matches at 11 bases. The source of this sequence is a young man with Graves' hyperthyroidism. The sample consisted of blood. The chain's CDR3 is CSARVPGQGGRSGELFF. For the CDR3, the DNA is TGCAGTGCTAGAGTCCCGGGACAGGGGGGCCGGTCCGGGGAGCTGTTTTTT.